The rows below give T cell receptor beta chains drawn from one sample of a study of T cell responses to AZD1222 COVID-19 vaccine. Sequencing was performed with immunoSEQ multiplex PCR; in TCRdb, only in-frame clones are kept and a portion is missing. This sample has about 100,000 clones, with approximately 91% found just once. This material consisted of peripheral blood, taken on day 0 of AZD1222 vaccination. The source of these receptors is an adult in good health. Both conserved end residues are part of each CDR3. D genes are given only for firm matches. Clone size appears in some rows only: once, few, many, or a class for an expanded clone.

clone_size	d_call	v_call	j_call	cdr3_aa	cdr3_nt
NA	TRBD1	TRBV28	TRBJ2-7	CAGGTGREQYF	TGTGCCGGGGGGACAGGGAGGGAGCAGTACTTC
NA	TRBD1	TRBV6-5	TRBJ2-7	CASSLSGQGTYEQYF	TGTGCCAGCAGCCTGTCGGGACAGGGGACCTACGAGCAGTACTTC
NA	NA	TRBV12-5	TRBJ2-3	CASAPQQDTDTQYF	TGTGCTAGTGCTCCCCAGCAAGACACTGATACGCAGTATTTT
once	NA	TRBV5-1	TRBJ1-5	CASSMDPNQPQHF	TGCGCCAGCAGTATGGACCCTAATCAGCCCCAGCATTTT
NA	NA	TRBV5-4	TRBJ2-7	CASSLASSYEQYF	TGTGCCAGCAGCTTGGCTAGCTCCTACGAGCAGTACTTC
NA	NA	TRBV29-1	TRBJ2-1	CSARLDNEQFF	TGCAGCGCCCGTTTGGACAATGAGCAGTTCTTC
NA	NA	TRBV19	TRBJ2-2	CATRDQGYTGELFF	TGTGCCACCCGGGACCAAGGGTACACCGGGGAGCTGTTTTTT
NA	TRBD2	TRBV7-2	TRBJ2-7	CASSPTSGSYEQYF	TGTGCCAGCAGCCCGACTAGCGGGAGTTACGAGCAGTACTTC
NA	NA	TRBV28	TRBJ2-3	CASRPGGSGTDTQYF	TGTGCCAGCAGGCCAGGAGGGAGCGGCACAGATACGCAGTATTTT
NA	NA	TRBV4-1	TRBJ1-2	CASSQDRLLRGGGYTF	TGCGCCAGCAGCCAAGATCGATTATTAAGGGGAGGTGGCTACACCTTC
NA	NA	TRBV2	TRBJ1-2	CASSSSRGNYGYTF	TGTGCCAGCAGTAGTAGCCGGGGGAACTATGGCTACACCTTC
few	NA	TRBV4-1	TRBJ2-7	CASGRQSSSYEQYF	TGCGCCAGCGGACGACAGTCCAGCTCCTACGAGCAGTACTTC
few	NA	TRBV3-1/TRBV3-2	TRBJ2-1	CASSQGAPSSYNEQFF	TGTGCCAGCAGCCAAGGGGCTCCGAGCTCCTACAATGAGCAGTTCTTC
NA	TRBD2	TRBV28	TRBJ2-5	CASSSRGSGSGETQYF	TGTGCCAGCAGTTCCCGGGGTAGCGGGAGCGGAGAGACCCAGTACTTC
NA	NA	TRBV30	TRBJ1-5	CAWNGLNGQPQHF	TGTGCCTGGAACGGACTTAACGGACAGCCCCAGCATTTT
NA	NA	TRBV6-4	TRBJ1-2	CANHPGDYGYTF	TGTGCCAATCACCCCGGAGACTATGGCTACACCTTC
NA	NA	TRBV5-1	TRBJ2-5	CASTRGQYQETQYF	TGCGCCAGCACCCGAGGCCAGTACCAAGAGACCCAGTACTTC
NA	TRBD2	TRBV10-1	TRBJ2-1	CASSEGGLADRNEQFF	TGCGCCAGCAGTGAGGGGGGACTAGCGGACAGAAATGAGCAGTTCTTC
NA	NA	TRBV9	TRBJ2-2	CASSGLGALLNTGELFF	TGTGCCAGCAGCGGGTTAGGTGCGTTACTCAACACCGGGGAGCTGTTTTTT
NA	NA	TRBV2	TRBJ1-5	CASTGAAYNQPQHF	TGTGCCAGCACGGGGGCCGCATACAATCAGCCCCAGCATTTT
NA	TRBD2	TRBV6-5	TRBJ2-5	CASSYRLATETQYF	TGTGCCAGCAGTTACAGACTAGCGACAGAGACCCAGTACTTC
NA	TRBD1	TRBV25-1	TRBJ1-2	CASSEFVDRGYGYTF	TGTGCCAGCAGTGAATTTGTCGACAGGGGCTATGGCTACACCTTC
NA	NA	TRBV5-6	TRBJ1-2	CASSSYYGYTF	TGTGCCAGCAGCTCCTACTATGGCTACACCTTC
NA	NA	TRBV28	TRBJ1-1	CASSLNLNAAFF	TGTGCCAGCAGTTTAAATCTTAACGCAGCTTTCTTT
NA	NA	TRBV3-1/TRBV3-2	TRBJ1-2	CASSQALVGYGYTF	TGTGCCAGCAGCCAAGCTCTAGTAGGCTATGGCTACACCTTC
NA	TRBD2	TRBV5-1	TRBJ2-7	CASSLRLAGPYEQYF	TGCGCCAGCAGCCTCCGACTAGCGGGTCCGTACGAGCAGTACTTC
NA	TRBD2	TRBV6-5	TRBJ2-7	CPGGLAGGGRYF	TGTCCGGGGGGACTAGCGGGAGGCGGGCGGTACTTC
NA	TRBD2	TRBV5-4	TRBJ2-7	CASSSTSGVYEQYF	TGTGCCAGCAGCTCCACTAGCGGGGTCTACGAGCAGTACTTC
once	NA	TRBV19	TRBJ2-7	CASSAAGGRASYEQYF	TGTGCCAGTAGTGCCGCCGGGGGCAGGGCATCCTACGAGCAGTACTTC
NA	NA	TRBV11-3	TRBJ2-3	CASSLVPTDTQYF	TGTGCCAGCAGCTTAGTTCCCACAGATACGCAGTATTTT
NA	TRBD2	TRBV7-2	TRBJ2-3	CASSSRILAGSTDTQYF	TGTGCCAGCAGCTCACGAATACTAGCGGGGAGCACAGATACGCAGTATTTT
NA	NA	TRBV19	TRBJ2-2	CASSIRPGTGELFF	TGTGCCAGTAGTATACGACCCGGGACCGGGGAGCTGTTTTTT
NA	NA	TRBV5-1	TRBJ2-1	CASSFGGLSYNEQFF	TGCGCCAGCAGCTTTGGAGGCTTATCCTACAATGAGCAGTTCTTC
once	NA	TRBV20-1	TRBJ2-5	CSASKAPSETQYF	TGCAGTGCTAGTAAGGCCCCCTCAGAGACCCAGTACTTC
NA	TRBD1	TRBV7-9	TRBJ2-7	CASSLIVQGSEQYF	TGTGCCAGCAGCTTAATAGTACAGGGGAGCGAGCAGTACTTC
NA	NA	TRBV9	TRBJ2-3	CASSVEAGVADTQYF	TGTGCCAGCAGCGTAGAGGCAGGGGTCGCAGATACGCAGTATTTT
NA	NA	TRBV28	TRBJ2-4	CASSLGALANTKNIQYF	TGTGCCAGCAGTTTAGGTGCCCTAGCGAACACCAAAAACATTCAGTACTTC
NA	NA	TRBV6-5	TRBJ2-7	CASSSRGGRYEQYF	TGTGCCAGCAGCTCCCGTGGGGGGCGGTACGAGCAGTACTTC
NA	NA	TRBV5-1	TRBJ2-7	CASSLRGDGASYEQYF	TGCGCCAGCAGCTTGCGGGGTGACGGCGCCAGCTACGAGCAGTACTTC
NA	TRBD1	TRBV5-5	TRBJ2-7	CASSYRDRVSYEQYF	TGTGCCAGCAGCTACCGGGACAGGGTGTCCTACGAGCAGTACTTC
NA	NA	TRBV6-2/TRBV6-3	TRBJ1-5	CASSTWDSNQPQHF	TGTGCCAGCAGTACCTGGGACAGCAATCAGCCCCAGCATTTT
few	TRBD2	TRBV7-3	TRBJ2-1	CASSLIAGAHGEQFF	TGTGCCAGCAGCTTAATAGCGGGAGCGCATGGTGAGCAGTTCTTC
NA	NA	TRBV7-9	TRBJ2-5	CASTTTGNQETQYF	TGTGCCAGCACCACGACTGGTAATCAAGAGACCCAGTACTTC
NA	TRBD2	TRBV11-2	TRBJ2-2	CASSLQLAGGGRTGELFF	TGTGCCAGCAGCTTACAACTAGCGGGAGGAGGGCGCACCGGGGAGCTGTTTTTT
NA	NA	TRBV29-1	TRBJ1-2	CSVFPGGTNYGYTF	TGCAGCGTCTTCCCCGGAGGGACTAACTATGGCTACACCTTC
NA	NA	TRBV4-1	TRBJ2-1	CASSQTGRSSYNEQFF	TGCGCCAGCAGCCAGACAGGCCGAAGCTCCTACAATGAGCAGTTCTTC
NA	TRBD2	TRBV6-5	TRBJ2-1	CASSQTGLVHNEQFF	TGTGCCAGCAGCCAAACGGGACTAGTCCACAATGAGCAGTTCTTC
NA	TRBD2	TRBV25-1	TRBJ2-7	CASSAPGLAVYEQYF	TGTGCCAGCAGTGCCCCGGGACTAGCGGTCTACGAGCAGTACTTC
NA	NA	TRBV30	TRBJ1-1	CAWNTEWESNTEAFF	TGTGCCTGGAACACTGAGTGGGAGTCGAACACTGAAGCTTTCTTT
NA	TRBD2	TRBV9	TRBJ2-7	CASSVGNPAGGPYEQYF	TGTGCCAGCAGCGTAGGGAACCCAGCGGGAGGGCCATACGAGCAGTACTTC